One and the same sample provided the 9 T cell receptor beta chains below, sequenced in a study of shared clonotypes between healthy human individuals. TCRdb's copy holds only in-frame clones and misses some; the assay was immunoSEQ multiplex PCR. The table lists about 1.4 million clones, over 95% of them singletons. The specimen sequenced was naive CD4+ T cells sorted from blood. The subset was: CD45RA+ positively selected. The source of these receptors is a man aged 25 to 40 in good health.

The chain joins TRBV7-3 to TRBJ2-1; D might be TRBD2 (6 bases). This CDR3 has 16 amino acids. Germline CDR1 and CDR2: SGHTA and FQGTGA. V was trimmed by 5 bases and J by 0 bases, leaving 14 bases between them. The CDR3 here is CASSGRTGSSYNEQFF. In nucleotides, the CDR3 is TGTGCCAGCAGCGGACGGACCGGGAGCTCCTACAATGAGCAGTTCTTC.

CDR3 sequence: CASSLVSVDSGNTIYF. The CDR3, as DNA: TGCGCCAGCAGCTTGGTGTCAGTTGACTCTGGAAACACCATATATTTT. V usage is TRBV5-1 and J usage is TRBJ1-3; no clear D gene. Trimming took 0 bases from V and 0 from J, leaving 10 bases between them. The CDR3 runs 16 residues. Germline V gene lookup returns CDR1 SGHRS and CDR2 YFSETQ.

This chain links TRBV5-1 with TRBJ2-7; D uncertain. V lost 5 bases and J 3 bases, leaving 12 bases between the germline ends. The CDR3 has 13 amino acids. The germline V gene encodes CDR1 SGHRS and CDR2 YFSETQ. The CDR3 coding sequence is TGCGCCAGCAGAGGGATAATAGGCTACGAGCAGTACTTC. This sequence encodes CASRGIIGYEQYF.

The V call is TRBV9, the J call TRBJ1-4, with TRBD1 identical over 7 bases. J lost 4 bases, V lost 0 bases, and 3 bases had no gene match. CDR3 length: 15 residues. Germline CDR1 reads SGDLS; CDR2 reads YYNGEE. Here the CDR3 reads CASSVAGTVNEKLFF. The CDR3 coding sequence is TGTGCCAGCAGCGTAGCCGGGACAGTTAATGAAAAACTGTTTTTT.

V is TRBV6-6 and J is TRBJ1-1; D is unresolved. The V end lost 4 bases, the J end lost 2 bases, and 5 bases lay between the germline ends. The CDR3 is 12 amino acids. Germline V gene sequence: CDR1 MNHNY, CDR2 SVGAGI (reference sequence). The CDR3 DNA follows: TGTGCCAGCAGTTTTCCAAACACTGAAGCTTTCTTT. Protein: CASSFPNTEAFF.

The J gene is TRBJ2-1, the V gene TRBV11-3; 8 bases fit TRBD1. The ends lost 5 bases at V and 4 bases at J; junction bases unmatched: 13. This CDR3 is 17 amino acids long. Germline V lookup: CDR1 SGHNT, CDR2 YENEEA. The CDR3, as DNA: TGTGCCAGCAGCCGCACAGGGGGGCTGACGGAATACAATGAGCAGTTCTTC. Its protein product is CASSRTGGLTEYNEQFF.

The rearrangement uses TRBV5-1 and TRBJ1-5; 8 nucleotides align to TRBD1. V trimming: 3 bases; J trimming: 6 bases; junction bases outside the gene matches: 8. CDR1 is SGHRS, CDR2 YFSETQ, per germline. This CDR3 is built from 15 residues. The CDR3 DNA reads TGCGCCAGCAGCTGGACAGGGAGTAAAGCTCAGCCCCAGCATTTT. Its translation is CASSWTGSKAQPQHF.

The chain links TRBV5-1 to TRBJ1-2; TRBD1 might be the D (5 bases). CDR1 SGHRS and CDR2 YFSETQ come from the germline V gene. Trimming removed 4 bases from V and 8 bases from J, with 18 bases in between. This CDR3 contains 14 residues. The DNA for the CDR3 is TGCGCCAGCAGCCCCCGGGGACCGGAGGACGGCTACACCTTC. It translates to CASSPRGPEDGYTF.

This chain joins TRBV29-1 and TRBJ2-5; D possibly corresponds to TRBD1 (6 bases). V was shortened by 7 bases and J by 6 bases, with 15 bases between the two germline ends. CDR1 and CDR2 (germline): SQVTM, ANQGSEA. The CDR3 runs to 12 residues. The CDR3 coding sequence is TGCAGCGAACAACAGGGAGCCCAGACCCAGTACTTC. Translating it yields CSEQQGAQTQYF. The variable domain in full, with the rest retrieved from reference TRBV29-1 and TRBJ2-5, is SAVISQKPSRDICQRGTSLTIQCQVDSQVTMMFWYRQQPGQSLTLIATANQGSEATYESGFVIDKFPISRPNLTFSTLTVSNMSPEDSSIYLCSEQQGAQTQYFGPGTRLLVL.